This is a list of T cell receptor beta chains from one sample in a study of shared clonotypes between healthy human individuals. Data came from immunoSEQ multiplex PCR; TCRdb stores just in-frame clones and leaves some out. The table lists 2 million to 2.5 million clones, approximately 94% of them singletons. The sequenced sample was naive CD4+ T cells sorted from blood. Every receptor here comes from a man aged 18-30 years in good health. The CDR3 runs from the conserved cysteine through the conserved F or W. The order of the fields is V gene, D gene, J gene, clone size, CDR3 protein, CDR3 DNA. D genes are given only for firm matches. Clone size is not always given. Where it is, it says once, few, many or a class for expanded clones.

>TRBV10-1|.|TRBJ2-2|.
CASKGPGGELFF
TGCGCCAGCAAGGGGCCGGGCGGGGAGCTGTTTTTT
>TRBV30|.|TRBJ1-6|.
CAWSHDPPGTGVNSPLHF
TGTGCCTGGAGTCACGACCCACCAGGGACGGGGGTTAATTCACCCCTCCACTTT
>TRBV6-1|TRBD2|TRBJ2-1|.
CASSRLAGANEQFF
TGTGCCAGCAGTAGACTAGCGGGAGCCAATGAGCAGTTCTTC
>TRBV29-1|.|TRBJ2-2|.
CSVGSGPGELFF
TGCAGCGTTGGGAGCGGGCCCGGGGAGCTGTTTTTT
>TRBV7-9|.|TRBJ1-3|.
CASSSSGAEDTIYF
TGTGCCAGCAGCTCTTCGGGGGCCGAGGACACCATATATTTT
>TRBV4-1|TRBD1|TRBJ2-7|.
CASSQPGQGITYEQYF
TGCGCCAGCAGCCAACCGGGACAGGGAATCACATACGAGCAGTACTTC
>TRBV7-2|TRBD2|TRBJ2-5|.
CASSKGGREEETQYF
TGTGCCAGCAGCAAAGGAGGGCGGGAGGAGGAGACCCAGTACTTC
>TRBV5-1|.|TRBJ1-2|.
CASSFPSKGGDYGYTF
TGCGCCAGCAGCTTTCCGTCGAAGGGCGGAGACTATGGCTACACCTTC
>TRBV28|.|TRBJ2-1|.
CASRGEWVYNEQFF
TGTGCCAGCAGGGGCGAATGGGTCTACAATGAGCAGTTCTTC
>TRBV19|.|TRBJ2-7|once
CASGQFDEQYF
TGTGCCAGTGGACAGTTCGACGAGCAGTACTTC
>TRBV19|.|TRBJ1-1|once
CASSSPATSARTEAFF
TGTGCCAGTAGTTCGCCGGCGACGAGTGCTCGGACTGAAGCTTTCTTT
>TRBV28|.|TRBJ2-7|.
CASIEAAGWGEQYF
TGTGCCAGCATCGAGGCGGCAGGGTGGGGCGAGCAGTACTTC
>TRBV5-4|.|TRBJ2-5|.
CASSLPAGAQTQYF
TGTGCCAGCAGCTTGCCGGCAGGGGCGCAGACCCAGTACTTC
>TRBV5-4|.|TRBJ1-2|.
CASSLDRFINYGYTF
TGTGCCAGCAGCTTGGATCGGTTTATTAACTATGGCTACACCTTC
>TRBV5-1|TRBD1|TRBJ2-5|.
CASSFRQGQETQYF
TGCGCCAGCAGCTTCCGACAGGGGCAAGAGACCCAGTACTTC
>TRBV18|TRBD1|TRBJ2-7|.
CASSTQPGQGYEQYF
TGTGCCAGCTCAACCCAACCGGGACAGGGCTACGAGCAGTACTTC
>TRBV28|.|TRBJ2-7|.
CASSPLREQYF
TGTGCCAGCAGTCCCCTGAGGGAGCAGTACTTC
>TRBV6-6|TRBD1|TRBJ1-6|.
CAGEQGLRGPLHF
TGTGCCGGTGAACAGGGGTTAAGGGGACCCCTCCACTTT
>TRBV5-8|.|TRBJ2-7|once
CASSSLGGGKDEQYF
TGTGCCAGCAGCTCCCTAGGGGGCGGGAAGGACGAGCAGTACTTC
>TRBV6-6|.|TRBJ1-1|.
CASRGVGEAFF
TGTGCCAGCAGGGGGGTAGGTGAAGCTTTCTTT
>TRBV7-2|.|TRBJ2-5|.
CASSSVVGGLQETQYF
TGTGCCAGCAGCTCCGTGGTGGGCGGTCTTCAAGAGACCCAGTACTTC
>TRBV28|.|TRBJ2-7|.
CASSKTVVPYEQYF
TGTGCCAGCAGTAAAACAGTAGTACCCTACGAGCAGTACTTC
>TRBV7-9|.|TRBJ2-1|.
CASSLVDEQFF
TGTGCCAGCAGCTTAGTGGATGAGCAGTTCTTC
>TRBV10-1|TRBD1|TRBJ2-1|once
CASSRQGAQNEQFF
TGCGCCAGCAGCCGACAGGGGGCTCAGAATGAGCAGTTCTTC
>TRBV19|TRBD1|TRBJ2-1|.
CASSNGQGAYNEQFF
TGTGCCAGTAGTAACGGACAGGGCGCATACAATGAGCAGTTCTTC
>TRBV12-5|TRBD2|TRBJ2-1|.
CASGLVLREGSDEQFF
TGTGCTAGTGGTTTGGTACTGCGGGAGGGCAGCGATGAGCAGTTCTTC
>TRBV4-3|TRBD2|TRBJ2-5|.
CASRGVGETQYF
TGCGCCAGCCGGGGGGTCGGGGAGACCCAGTACTTC
>TRBV28|.|TRBJ2-7|.
CASTAWATDEQYF
TGTGCCAGCACCGCATGGGCAACAGACGAGCAGTACTTC
>TRBV14|TRBD1|TRBJ2-7|.
CASSRDGTGNYEQYF
TGTGCCAGCAGCCGAGACGGGACAGGGAACTACGAGCAGTACTTC
>TRBV25-1|TRBD1|TRBJ1-1|once
CASSGTGAMNTEAFF
TGTGCCAGCAGTGGGACAGGGGCCATGAACACTGAAGCTTTCTTT
>TRBV6-5|TRBD1|TRBJ1-3|.
CATSDRGRGNTIYF
TGTGCCACCTCGGACAGGGGGAGAGGAAACACCATATATTTT
>TRBV9|TRBD1|TRBJ1-6|.
CASSSRDQGGSPLHF
TGTGCCAGCAGCTCTAGGGACCAGGGGGGCTCACCCCTCCACTTT
>TRBV21-1|.|TRBJ1-6|.
CASSLPLGNSPLHF
TGTGCCAGTTCTCTTCCTCTAGGGAATTCACCCCTCCACTTT
>TRBV6-5|TRBD1|TRBJ1-5|.
CASRGQVNQPQHF
TGTGCCAGCAGGGGACAGGTCAATCAGCCCCAGCATTTT
>TRBV5-5|.|TRBJ2-1|.
CASTYREGSYNEQFF
TGTGCCAGCACCTACAGGGAGGGGTCCTACAATGAGCAGTTCTTC
>TRBV6-1|.|TRBJ1-6|.
CASVSARAFSPLHF
TGTGCCAGCGTAAGCGCCAGGGCGTTTTCACCCCTCCACTTT
>TRBV18|.|TRBJ2-7|once
CASSIITGNTYEQYF
TGTGCCAGCTCTATTATAACCGGGAACACCTACGAGCAGTACTTC
>TRBV5-1|.|TRBJ2-5|.
CASSLLAAQETQYF
TGCGCCAGCAGCTTGTTAGCGGCCCAAGAGACCCAGTACTTC
>TRBV5-4|TRBD1|TRBJ1-6|.
CASRMDRGPSPLHF
TGTGCCAGCAGAATGGACAGGGGGCCTTCACCCCTCCACTTT
>TRBV7-9|.|TRBJ2-7|.
CASSLGLRQTSYEQYF
TGTGCCAGCAGCTTAGGACTTAGACAGACCTCCTACGAGCAGTACTTC
>TRBV11-2|.|TRBJ1-5|.
CASSLNIGNQPQHF
TGTGCCAGCAGCTTGAACATTGGCAATCAGCCCCAGCATTTT
>TRBV19|TRBD1|TRBJ1-4|.
CASSETGQINEKLFF
TGTGCCAGTAGTGAGACGGGACAGATTAATGAAAAACTGTTTTTT